This is a list of T cell receptor beta chains from one sample in a study of Ad26.COV2.S vaccination and SARS-CoV-2 variants. Data came from immunoSEQ multiplex PCR; TCRdb stores just in-frame clones and leaves some out. This table has 300,000 to 400,000 clones, about nine tenths appearing once. The input for sequencing was peripheral blood, taken in a trial of Ad26.COV2.S vaccine versus placebo. The receptor set was obtained from a person between 18 and 60 years old who received the Ad26.COV2.S COVID-19 vaccine or a placebo. Both conserved end residues are part of each CDR3. A D gene is named only where the DNA matches it firmly. Clone sizes are given selectively: once, few, many, or a class where the clone is expanded.

>TRBJ2-5|TRBV7-2|.|TRBD2
TGTGCCAGCAGCTTTAAGCTAGCGGGAGCCTTTTTGTACCAAGAGACCCAGTACTTC
CASSFKLAGAFLYQETQYF
>TRBJ2-3|TRBV6-4|.|TRBD2
TGTGCCAGCAGTGACTCTAGCGGGGGGGCAGATACGCAGTATTTT
CASSDSSGGADTQYF
>TRBJ1-1|TRBV7-2|.|.
TGTGCCAGCAGGAGGACGGGCCGACCTGAAGCTTTCTTT
CASRRTGRPEAFF
>TRBJ1-5|TRBV6-2/TRBV6-3|many|TRBD1
TGTGCCAGCAGTTACCCAGGGGGGAATCAGCCCCAGCATTTT
CASSYPGGNQPQHF
>TRBJ2-1|TRBV21-1|.|.
TGTGCCCTACGGGGGCCTTCGAGCTCCTACAATGAGCAGTTCTTC
CALRGPSSSYNEQFF
>TRBJ2-3|TRBV6-4|.|TRBD2
TGTGCCAGCAGCGCTAGCGGGGGCTTCACAGATACGCAGTATTTT
CASSASGGFTDTQYF
>TRBJ1-2|TRBV11-2|.|.
TGTGCCAGCAGCTTATTGGGTGGGAGATCAGGTTGGGGCTACACCTTC
CASSLLGGRSGWGYTF
>TRBJ2-3|TRBV2|.|.
TGTGCCAGCAGTGACCTTGGGGGGGCTGGCACAGATACGCAGTATTTT
CASSDLGGAGTDTQYF
>TRBJ1-6|TRBV6-5|.|.
TGTGCCAGCAGTTACTCGATTCGGTCCTCACCCCTCCACTTT
CASSYSIRSSPLHF
>TRBJ2-2|TRBV7-6|.|.
TGTGCCAGCAGCTTAGAATCGGTGGATTCGGGGACCGGGGAGCTGTTTTTT
CASSLESVDSGTGELFF
>TRBJ1-1|TRBV4-2|.|.
TGTGCCAGCAGCCAAGTTGGCGCAAACACTGAAGCTTTCTTT
CASSQVGANTEAFF
>TRBJ2-2|TRBV7-9|.|TRBD1
TGTGCCAGCAGCTTCCCCGGGACAGGGATCACCGGGGAGCTGTTTTTT
CASSFPGTGITGELFF
>TRBJ2-1|TRBV15|.|.
TGTGCTAAATCTTTCTACAATGAGCAGTTCTTC
CAKSFYNEQFF
>TRBJ1-1|TRBV19|few|.
TGTGCCAGTAGTTTTAACACTGAAGCTTTCTTT
CASSFNTEAFF
>TRBJ1-6|TRBV28|.|.
TGTGCCAGCACCGCCGGGAGGATAGCTTATAATTCACCCCTCCACTTT
CASTAGRIAYNSPLHF
>TRBJ2-3|TRBV25-1|.|.
TGTGCCAGCAGTGAATGGGGGGTTGGGGGCACAGATACGCAGTATTTT
CASSEWGVGGTDTQYF
>TRBJ2-5|TRBV6-6|.|.
TGTGCCAGCAGTTCGAGACTAGTAGAAGAGACCCAGTACTTC
CASSSRLVEETQYF
>TRBJ1-2|TRBV25-1|.|.
TGTGCCAGCAGTGAATCTGGCGGAAACTATGGCTACACCTTC
CASSESGGNYGYTF
>TRBJ1-6|TRBV6-6|.|.
TGTGCCAGCAGTTACTCGATCGGCCCACGAAATTCACCCCTCCACTTT
CASSYSIGPRNSPLHF
>TRBJ2-7|TRBV12-3/TRBV12-4|.|TRBD1
TGTGCCAGCAGCCCGGGACAGGGCTACGAGCAGTACTTC
CASSPGQGYEQYF
>TRBJ1-1|TRBV10-2|.|.
TGCGCCAGCAGCACCTCCACCTCACAGGTGAACACTGAAGCTTTCTTT
CASSTSTSQVNTEAFF
>TRBJ1-2|TRBV6-5|.|TRBD1
TGTGCCAGCAGTTCTTCCGACAGGGTGGGGGGCTACACCTTC
CASSSSDRVGGYTF
>TRBJ1-5|TRBV30|.|.
TGTGCCTGGAGTGTCGGGAACCGAAATCAGCCCCAGCATTTT
CAWSVGNRNQPQHF
>TRBJ1-4|TRBV12-5|.|.
TGTGCTAGTGGTTTTGTAAGTAATGAAAAACTGTTTTTT
CASGFVSNEKLFF
>TRBJ2-7|TRBV7-9|.|.
TGTGCCAGCAGCACCCCAGGGAACGAGCAGTACTTC
CASSTPGNEQYF
>TRBJ2-2|TRBV5-4|.|.
TGTGCCAGCAGCTTGGTTTCCGCGGGTGTCGGGGAGCTGTTTTTT
CASSLVSAGVGELFF
>TRBJ2-3|TRBV3-1/TRBV3-2|.|.
TGTGCCAGCAGCCATCGGACGGCCACAGATACGCAGTATTTT
CASSHRTATDTQYF